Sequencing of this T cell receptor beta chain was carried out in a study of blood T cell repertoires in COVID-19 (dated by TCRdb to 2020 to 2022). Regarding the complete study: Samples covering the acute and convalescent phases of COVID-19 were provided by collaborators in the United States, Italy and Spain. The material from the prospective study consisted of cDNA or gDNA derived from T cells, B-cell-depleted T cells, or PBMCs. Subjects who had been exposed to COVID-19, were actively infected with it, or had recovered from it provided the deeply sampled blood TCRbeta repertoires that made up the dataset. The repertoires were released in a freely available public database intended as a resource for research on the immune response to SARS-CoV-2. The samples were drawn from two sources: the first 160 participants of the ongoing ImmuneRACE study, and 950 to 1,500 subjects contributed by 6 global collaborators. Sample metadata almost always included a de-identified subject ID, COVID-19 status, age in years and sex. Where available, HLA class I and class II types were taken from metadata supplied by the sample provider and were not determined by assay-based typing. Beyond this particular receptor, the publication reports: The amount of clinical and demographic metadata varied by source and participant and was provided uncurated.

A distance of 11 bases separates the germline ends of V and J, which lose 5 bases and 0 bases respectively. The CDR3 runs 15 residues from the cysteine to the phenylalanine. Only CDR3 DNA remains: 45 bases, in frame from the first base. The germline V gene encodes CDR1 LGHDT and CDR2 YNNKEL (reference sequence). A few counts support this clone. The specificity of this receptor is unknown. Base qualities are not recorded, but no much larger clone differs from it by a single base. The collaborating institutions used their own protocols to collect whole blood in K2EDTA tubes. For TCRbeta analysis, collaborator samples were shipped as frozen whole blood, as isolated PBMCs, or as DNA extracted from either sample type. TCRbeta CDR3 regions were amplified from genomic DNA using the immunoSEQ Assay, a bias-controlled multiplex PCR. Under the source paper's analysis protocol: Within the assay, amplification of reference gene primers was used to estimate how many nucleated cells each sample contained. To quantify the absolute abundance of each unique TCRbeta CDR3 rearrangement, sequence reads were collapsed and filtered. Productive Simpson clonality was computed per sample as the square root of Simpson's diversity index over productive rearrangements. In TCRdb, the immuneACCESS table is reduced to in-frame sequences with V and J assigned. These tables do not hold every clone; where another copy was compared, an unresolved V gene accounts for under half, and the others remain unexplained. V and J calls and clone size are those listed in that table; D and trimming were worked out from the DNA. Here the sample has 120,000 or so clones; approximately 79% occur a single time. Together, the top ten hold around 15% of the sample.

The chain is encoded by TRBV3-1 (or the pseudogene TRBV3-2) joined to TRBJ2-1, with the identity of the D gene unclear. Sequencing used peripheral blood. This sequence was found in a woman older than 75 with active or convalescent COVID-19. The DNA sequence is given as TGTGCCAGCAGCTCGACTCCCGGCTCCTACAATGAGCAGTTCTTC. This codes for CASSSTPGSYNEQFF.